The entry below gives a single TCR beta chain sequence along with its context. Its antigen is unknown. No base quality information exists; no much larger clone differs at one position. The CDR3 covers 16 residues, taking in both the cysteine and the phenylalanine. Kept here is only the CDR3 DNA, which spans 48 bases and is read in frame from base 1. Trimming takes 4 bases from V and 0 bases from J, and the germline ends sit 13 bases apart. CDR1 SNHLY and CDR2 FYNNEI are derived from the germline V gene. TCR CDR3 regions were amplified from genomic DNA by multiplex PCR using the deep immunoSEQ assay. Genomic DNA extracted from each cell subset was distributed evenly over all wells of several immunoSEQ 96-well plates, and each plate served as one replicate. Each replicate PCR for sorted subsets received roughly 200 ng genomic DNA, equal to tens of thousands of T cell genomes. Purified libraries were quantified with a Qubit 3.0 fluorometer, sized on a Bioanalyzer 2100, and re-quantified with the KAPA Library Quantification kit. Each immunoSEQ 96-well plate was sequenced on its own single-read 150-cycle Illumina NextSeq 550 flow cell. The original methods were these. Because the immunoSEQ output held only junctional sequences and lacked quality scores, the filtering could not match the filtering applied to full-length reads. Sequences were annotated with PyIR, a Python wrapper for IgBLAST v1.9, using IMGT germline references to assign V/J genes and CDR3. Reads were filtered out if the reads had weak V/J assignments (E-value above 1e-6), no CDR3, stop codons, out-of-frame junctions, or ambiguous translated residues. A V3J clonotype was defined by an identical inferred V gene, J gene, and CDR3 amino acid sequence. Percentage overlap between repertoires was calculated by dividing the number of shared unique clonotypes by the size of the smaller repertoire. Richness of each repertoire was evaluated using RTK rarefaction, the Chao1 estimator, and Recon v2.1 estimates of unobserved clonotypes. Generation probabilities for all TCRbeta clonotypes obtained by the gDNA method from a few donors were computed using OLGA. This immuneACCESS table, as held by TCRdb, lists in-frame sequences with V and J called but not all clones. Of the missing ones, under half trace to an unresolved V gene in checked studies; the others have no known cause. Clone size and the V and J calls come from that table; the DNA yielded D and trimming. This sample is represented by 1 million to 1.3 million clones; roughly 74% of them were singletons. The leading ten clones occupy roughly 0.65% of the sample.

Healthy HIV-negative adults with no recently reported acute infections or vaccinations were included as donors. Every donor was a Caucasian adult residing in Nashville, Tennessee, USA. CD4+ T cells were enriched by magnetic negative selection, after which naive cells were positively selected on CD45RA and the negative fraction was taken as the memory subset. Blood was obtained by leukapheresis, after which PBMCs were separated by Ficoll-Histopaque density gradient centrifugation and cryopreserved in liquid nitrogen vapor phase. Purity and quantity of every magnetically sorted T cell population were checked by analytical flow cytometry. Each sorted fraction had its genomic DNA isolated and then quantified by UV absorbance on a Nanodrop 2000c. This entry is derived from a study of shared clonotypes between healthy human individuals (TCRdb year 2020). Notes on the research overall: The cohort included three men and a couple of women between 18 and 49 years of age. Blood TCR repertoires of roughly five healthy adults were deeply sequenced to estimate repertoire size and the extent of clonotype sharing between individuals. Each donor's leukapheresis produced roughly between roughly 0.85 and 10 billion PBMCs. For each donor, CD4 naive and CD4 memory were each given three plates, CD8 naive was given two plates, and CD8 memory was given one plate. Different laboratories and diverse techniques were used to prepare libraries and sequence TCR repertoires, to increase sequencing depth and limit assay-specific biases.

The investigation overall reported the following: Across a handful of donors, approximately 5% of naive CD4, roughly 3.4% of naive CD8, around 2.1% of memory CD4, and 0.3% to 0.45% of memory CD8 clonotypes were shared. Incomplete sequencing was indicated by rarefaction of sorted-subset datasets, despite the large sequencing depth. Compared with non-shared clonotypes, clonotypes shared by all four sorted-subset donors had higher generation probabilities. Larger estimated clonotype richness was generally found for naive subsets than for memory subsets. Based on pairwise subsampling, the degree of clonotype sharing among donors was expected to be affected by sequencing depth. Sampling was limited to blood, and TCR repertoires in tissue likely differ from TCR repertoires in blood. The small number of donors limited the genetic and exposure-history diversity represented.

The origin of this receptor is a man between 18 and 29 years old in good health. Some clones in this sample may be carry-over from other donors' samples. Sequencing used memory CD4+ T cells from PBMCs. The sample's cell subset or site, from its label and the paper: CD45RA-negative fraction. The rearranged chain carries TRBV2 and TRBJ2-1, and TRBD2 may be the D gene, going by 5 matching bases. The encoded CDR3 is CASSGYLAPSYNEQFF. The nucleotide sequence reads TGTGCCAGCAGTGGATACCTAGCCCCCTCCTACAATGAGCAGTTCTTC.